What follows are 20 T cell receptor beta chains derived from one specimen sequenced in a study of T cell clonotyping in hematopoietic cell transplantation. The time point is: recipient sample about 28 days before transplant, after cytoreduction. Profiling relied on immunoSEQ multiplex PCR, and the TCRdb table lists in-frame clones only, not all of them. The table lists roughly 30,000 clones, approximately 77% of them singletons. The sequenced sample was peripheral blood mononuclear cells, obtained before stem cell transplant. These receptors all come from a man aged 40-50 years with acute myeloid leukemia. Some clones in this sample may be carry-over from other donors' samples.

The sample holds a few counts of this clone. The CDR3 nucleotides read TGTGCCAGCAGCCAAGAGGGACAGGTCTACGAGCAGTACTTC. Translated: CASSQEGQVYEQYF. V is TRBV4-2 and J is TRBJ2-7, with TRBD1 matching 8 bases. Germline V gene sequence: CDR1 LGHNA, CDR2 YNFKEQ. CDR3 length: 14 residues. The ends lost 0 bases at V and 3 bases at J; junction bases unmatched: 1.

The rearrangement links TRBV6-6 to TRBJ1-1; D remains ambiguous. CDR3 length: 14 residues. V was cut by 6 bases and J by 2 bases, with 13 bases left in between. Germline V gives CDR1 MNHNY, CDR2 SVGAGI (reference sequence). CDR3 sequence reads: CASRGSHSNTEAFF. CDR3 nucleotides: TGTGCCAGCAGGGGGTCCCACTCCAACACTGAAGCTTTCTTT.

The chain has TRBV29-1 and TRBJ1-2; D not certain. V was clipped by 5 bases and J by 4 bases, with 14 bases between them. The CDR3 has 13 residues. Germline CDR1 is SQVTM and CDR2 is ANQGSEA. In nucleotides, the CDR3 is TGCAGCGTTCCAGCGCCCTCGGTCTATGGCTACACCTTC. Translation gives CSVPAPSVYGYTF.

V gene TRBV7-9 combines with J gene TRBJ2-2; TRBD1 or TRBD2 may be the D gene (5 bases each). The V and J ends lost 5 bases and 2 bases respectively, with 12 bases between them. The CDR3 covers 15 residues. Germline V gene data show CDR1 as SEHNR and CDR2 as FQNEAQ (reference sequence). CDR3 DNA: TGTGCCAGCAGCCCCGGGACCCTAAACACCGGGGAGCTGTTTTTT. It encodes CASSPGTLNTGELFF.

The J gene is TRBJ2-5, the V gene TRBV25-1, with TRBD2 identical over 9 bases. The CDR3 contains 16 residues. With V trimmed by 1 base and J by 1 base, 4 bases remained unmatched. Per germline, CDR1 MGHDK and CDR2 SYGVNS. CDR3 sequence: CASSELRAGGQETQYF. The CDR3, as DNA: TGTGCCAGCAGTGAATTGCGAGCGGGGGGCCAAGAGACCCAGTACTTC.

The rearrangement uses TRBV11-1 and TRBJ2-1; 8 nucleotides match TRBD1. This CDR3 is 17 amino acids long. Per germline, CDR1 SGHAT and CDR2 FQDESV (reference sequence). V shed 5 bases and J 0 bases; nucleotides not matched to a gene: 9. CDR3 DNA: TGTGCCAGCAGCCCAGGGGGCGGGCACGGCTCCTACAATGAGCAGTTCTTC. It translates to CASSPGGGHGSYNEQFF.

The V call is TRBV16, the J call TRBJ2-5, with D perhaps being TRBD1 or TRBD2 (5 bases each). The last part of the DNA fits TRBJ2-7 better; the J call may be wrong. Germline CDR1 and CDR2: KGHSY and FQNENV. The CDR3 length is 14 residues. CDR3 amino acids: CASSPYIRGNEQYF. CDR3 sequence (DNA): TGTGCCAGCAGCCCCTACATCCGGGGCAACGAGCAGTACTTC.

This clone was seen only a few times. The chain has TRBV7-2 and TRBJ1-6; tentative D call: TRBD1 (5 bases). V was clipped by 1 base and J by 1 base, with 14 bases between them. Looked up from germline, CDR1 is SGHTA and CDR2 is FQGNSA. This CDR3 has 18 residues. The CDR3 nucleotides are TGTGCCAGCAGCTTAGGTCCCGGCAGGGTGTCCTATAATTCACCCCTCCACTTT. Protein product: CASSLGPGRVSYNSPLHF.

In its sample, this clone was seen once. The CDR3 sequence is CASSVPSAGANVLTF. The CDR3 DNA reads TGTGCCAGCAGCGTACCTTCAGCTGGGGCCAACGTCCTGACTTTC. The V call is TRBV9, the J call TRBJ2-6; D ambiguous. The CDR3 spans 15 residues. Germline CDR1 SGDLS, CDR2 YYNGEE. V lost 1 base to trimming and J lost 2 bases, with 7 bases between them.

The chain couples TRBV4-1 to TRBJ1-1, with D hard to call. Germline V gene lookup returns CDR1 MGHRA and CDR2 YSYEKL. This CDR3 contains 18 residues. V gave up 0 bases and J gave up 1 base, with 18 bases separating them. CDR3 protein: CASSQDDGRAGRNTEAFF. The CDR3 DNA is TGCGCCAGCAGCCAAGATGACGGGCGGGCGGGTAGGAACACTGAAGCTTTCTTT.

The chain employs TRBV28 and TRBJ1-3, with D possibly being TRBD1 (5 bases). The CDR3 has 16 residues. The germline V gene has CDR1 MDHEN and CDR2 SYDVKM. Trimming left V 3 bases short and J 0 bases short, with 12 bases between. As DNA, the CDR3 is TGTGCCAGCAGTTTGTGGGACGGTCGCTCTGGAAACACCATATATTTT. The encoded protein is CASSLWDGRSGNTIYF.

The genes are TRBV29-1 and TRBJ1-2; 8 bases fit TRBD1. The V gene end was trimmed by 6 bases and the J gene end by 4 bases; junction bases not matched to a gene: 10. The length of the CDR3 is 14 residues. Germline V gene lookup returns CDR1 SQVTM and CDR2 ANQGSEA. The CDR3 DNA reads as TGCAGCGTGGATCCCGGGACAGGTGCCTATGGCTACACCTTC. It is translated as CSVDPGTGAYGYTF. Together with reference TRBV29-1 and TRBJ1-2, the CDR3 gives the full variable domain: SAVISQKPSRDICQRGTSLTIQCQVDSQVTMMFWYRQQPGQSLTLIATANQGSEATYESGFVIDKFPISRPNLTFSTLTVSNMSPEDSSIYLCSVDPGTGAYGYTFGSGTRLTVV.

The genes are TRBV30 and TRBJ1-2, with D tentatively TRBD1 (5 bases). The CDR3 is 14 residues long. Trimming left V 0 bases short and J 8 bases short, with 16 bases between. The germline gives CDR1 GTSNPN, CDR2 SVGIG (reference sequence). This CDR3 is CAWSVNRGEKGYTF. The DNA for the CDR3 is TGTGCCTGGAGTGTTAATCGGGGGGAGAAAGGCTACACCTTC. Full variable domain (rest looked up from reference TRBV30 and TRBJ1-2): SQTIHQWPATLVQPVGSPLSLECTVEGTSNPNLYWYRQAAGRGLQLLFYSVGIGQISSEVPQNLSASRPQDRQFILSSKKLLLSDSGFYLCAWSVNRGEKGYTFGSGTRLTVV.

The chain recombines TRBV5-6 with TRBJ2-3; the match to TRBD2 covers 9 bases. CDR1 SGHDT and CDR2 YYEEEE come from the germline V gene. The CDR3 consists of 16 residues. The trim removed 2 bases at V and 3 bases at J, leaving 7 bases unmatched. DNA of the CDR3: TGTGCCAGCAGCTTTTTAGCGGGAGTAGGTACAGATACGCAGTATTTT. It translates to CASSFLAGVGTDTQYF.

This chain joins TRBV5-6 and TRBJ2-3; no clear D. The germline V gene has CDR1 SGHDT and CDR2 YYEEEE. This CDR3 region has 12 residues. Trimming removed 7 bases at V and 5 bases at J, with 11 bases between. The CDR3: CASLNTEDTQYF. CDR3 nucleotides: TGTGCCAGCCTCAACACGGAAGATACGCAGTATTTT.

Here the CDR3 DNA reads TGTGCCAGCAGCGTAAGTCACCCCCCGGGGTATGGCTACACCTTC. Translated: CASSVSHPPGYGYTF. The chain couples TRBV9 to TRBJ1-2; no clear D. The CDR3 spans 15 residues. Looked up from germline, CDR1 is SGDLS and CDR2 is YYNGEE. The V end was cut by 1 base, the J end by 5 bases, with 15 bases between.

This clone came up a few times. The CDR3 loop reads CASSLFPGMKGAFF. CDR3 DNA sequence: TGTGCCAGCAGCTTGTTTCCAGGGATGAAGGGAGCTTTCTTT. The chain joins TRBV5-4 to TRBJ1-1, with D possibly matching TRBD1 (5 bases). V gave up 1 base and J gave up 10 bases, with 17 bases separating them. Germline V gene lookup returns CDR1 SGHNT and CDR2 YYREEE (reference sequence). This CDR3 region has 14 residues.

CDR3 sequence: CASLFRVHYNSPLHF. CDR3 bases: TGTGCCAGCTTGTTCAGGGTCCACTATAATTCACCCCTCCACTTT. This chain joins TRBV6-1 and TRBJ1-6; D might be TRBD1 (5 bases). Trimming left V 8 bases short and J 3 bases short, with 14 bases between. Germline assignment: CDR1 MNHNS and CDR2 SASEGT. The CDR3 runs 15 residues.

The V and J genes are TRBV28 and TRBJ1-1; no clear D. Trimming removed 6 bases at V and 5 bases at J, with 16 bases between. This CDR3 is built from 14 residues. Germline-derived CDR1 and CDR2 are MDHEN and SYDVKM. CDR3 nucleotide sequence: TGTGCCAGCAGATTCGGGCTTACGGGGACTGAAGCTTTCTTT. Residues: CASRFGLTGTEAFF.

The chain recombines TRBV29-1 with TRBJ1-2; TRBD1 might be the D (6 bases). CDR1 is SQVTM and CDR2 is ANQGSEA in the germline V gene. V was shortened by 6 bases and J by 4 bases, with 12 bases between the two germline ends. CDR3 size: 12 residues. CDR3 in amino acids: CSVGDTSYGYTF. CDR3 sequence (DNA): TGCAGCGTGGGGGACACCTCCTATGGCTACACCTTC.